This T cell receptor (beta chain) comes out of a study of CD8 T cells in ankylosing spondylitis. Regarding the study as a whole: Blood from ankylosing spondylitis patients appeared to carry a characteristic roughly 8-variant TCR beta motif. The authors reported significant enrichment of disease-linked clones in matched ankylosing spondylitis synovial fluid.

The V end lost 2 bases, the J end lost 6 bases, and 14 bases lay between the germline ends. The CDR3 loop spans 14 amino acids. CDR1 is SGHTA and CDR2 is FQGNSA in the germline V gene. From the 5' RACE reads, TCRdb called clonotypes with MiXCR, one entry per CDR3 protein. Of 190,000 or so distinct CDR3 sequences listed, 9.5% to 15% are singletons. This clonotype turned up a few times. What it binds is not known. The V and J genes are TRBV7-2 and TRBJ2-7; D unclear. This sequence originates from a male donor with ankylosing spondylitis or in good health (not recorded which). The sample consisted of blood, either unsorted or a sorted T cell fraction (not recorded which). For the CDR3, the DNA is TGTGCCAGCAGCTTATTCCCTGGGCCAGCCGAGCAGTACTTC. Amino acids: CASSLFPGPAEQYF. The full variable domain, its missing parts supplied by reference TRBV7-2 and TRBJ2-7, is GAGVSQSPSNKVTEKGKDVELRCDPISGHTALYWYRQSLGQGLEFLIYFQGNSAPDKSGLPSDRFSAERTGGSVSTLTIQRTQQEDSAVYLCASSLFPGPAEQYFGPGTRLTVT.